A single sample gave rise to the 7 T cell receptor beta chains below, sequenced in a study of shared clonotypes between healthy human individuals. Libraries were prepared by immunoSEQ multiplex PCR; TCRdb keeps only in-frame clonotypes and omits some of them. This table has under 600,000 clones, roughly 95% appearing once. The sample comprised naive CD4+ T cells sorted from blood. Subset of the sample: CD45RA+ positively selected. Source of these receptors: a woman in her 30s in good health.

The chain has TRBV7-9 and TRBJ2-7, with TRBD1 identical over 9 bases. CDR1 SEHNR and CDR2 FQNEAQ come from the germline V gene (reference sequence). The V gene end was trimmed by 2 bases and the J gene end by 5 bases; junction bases not matched to a gene: 7. The CDR3 covers 15 residues. The CDR3 spells CASSLTGTGIDEQYF. In DNA, the CDR3 is TGTGCCAGCAGCTTAACTGGGACAGGGATCGACGAGCAGTACTTC.

The rearrangement uses TRBV28 and TRBJ2-1; TRBD2 matches 8 bases. This CDR3 has 14 amino acids. Per the germline V gene, CDR1 is MDHEN and CDR2 is SYDVKM. Trimming took 2 bases from V and 7 from J; bases not matched to a gene: 4. The CDR3 DNA reads as TGTGCCAGCAGTTTAGTAGCGGGAAGAAATGAGCAGTTCTTC. The encoded protein is CASSLVAGRNEQFF.

The V call is TRBV5-1, the J call TRBJ2-1; D is uncertain. The germline gives CDR1 SGHRS, CDR2 YFSETQ. The CDR3 is 13 amino acids. The V end was cut by 0 bases, the J end by 6 bases, with 7 bases between. In nucleotides, the CDR3 is TGCGCCAGCAGCTTGGGAGGTCCCAATGAGCAGTTCTTC. It encodes CASSLGGPNEQFF.

The gene calls are TRBV9 and TRBJ2-3; tentatively, D is TRBD1 (6 bases). Trimming pared 3 bases from V and 6 bases from J, leaving 14 bases between. Per the germline V gene, CDR1 is SGDLS and CDR2 is YYNGEE. The CDR3 is made up of 14 amino acids. CDR3 loop: CASSATGFGDTQYF. The DNA of the CDR3 is TGTGCCAGCAGCGCGACAGGTTTTGGGGATACGCAGTATTTT.

The chain recombines TRBV6-1 with TRBJ2-1, with D possibly matching TRBD1 (7 bases). The germline V gene encodes CDR1 MNHNS and CDR2 SASEGT. V shed 5 bases and J shed 5 bases, with 16 bases lying between them. CDR3 length equals 15 residues. CDR3 nucleotide sequence: TGTGCCAGCAGTCTAGCGAGGGGGCAGGACAATGAGCAGTTCTTC. Amino acids: CASSLARGQDNEQFF.

V is TRBV2 and J is TRBJ2-2, with 11 bases that match TRBD2. The CDR3 sequence is 15 residues long. The junction had 4 bases not matched to a gene; V was cut back by 6 bases and J by 4 bases. Germline CDR1 and CDR2: SNHLY and FYNNEI. This chain's CDR3 is CASSLAGGGTGELFF. The CDR3 bases are TGTGCCAGCAGCCTAGCGGGAGGAGGCACCGGGGAGCTGTTTTTT.

The J gene is TRBJ1-3, the V gene TRBV5-3; D might be TRBD1 (5 bases). TRBV5-3 is an ORF, with its function uncertain. The CDR3 covers 19 residues. V lost 2 bases and J 0 bases, leaving 21 bases between the germline ends. The CDR3 sequence is CARSLKPGPSRSSGNTIYF. The DNA of the CDR3 is TGTGCCAGAAGCTTAAAACCGGGGCCCTCAAGATCCTCTGGAAACACCATATATTTT.